Below are 16 T cell receptor beta chains sequenced from a single sample in a study of T cells after yellow fever vaccination. TCRdb passed the 5' RACE reads through MiXCR, listing each CDR3 protein once. The sample lists tens of thousands of distinct CDR3 sequences; 10% to 15% were seen once. The material sequenced was CD8+ T cells not binding an NS4B(214-222) dextramer, sorted from PBMCs, taken roughly 20 days after the first yellow fever vaccination. These receptors were taken from a man aged 18 to 30 who received the YFV17D yellow fever vaccine.

V and J are TRBV4-2 and TRBJ2-2; 7 bases fit TRBD2. V lost 3 bases to trimming and J lost 4 bases; unmatched junction nucleotides: 14. CDR1 is LGHNA and CDR2 is YNFKEQ in the germline V gene. CDR3 length equals 18 residues. The CDR3 is CASSQTRASGKRTGELFF. In DNA, the CDR3 is TGTGCCAGCAGCCAGACCCGTGCTAGCGGAAAACGCACCGGGGAGCTGTTTTTT.

This clonotype was recorded at least ten times. The rearrangement links TRBV19 to TRBJ2-1; D perhaps matches TRBD2 (6 bases). CDR3 size: 13 residues. Germline CDR1 and CDR2: LNHDA and SQIVND (reference sequence). With 3 bases removed from V and 6 bases from J, the gap between germline ends came to 9 bases. The CDR3 DNA reads TGTGCCAGTAGTATCGGGACTGCCAATGAGCAGTTCTTC. This gives the protein CASSIGTANEQFF.

J is TRBJ2-5 and V is TRBV7-2; 7 nucleotides line up with TRBD1. With V trimmed by 5 bases and J by 3 bases, 9 bases remained unmatched. In germline, CDR1 is SGHTA, CDR2 FQGNSA. The length of the CDR3 is 15 residues. CDR3 sequence (DNA): TGTGCCAGCAGCATCTTAAGGGGGCTTAAAGAGACCCAGTACTTC. Translating gives CASSILRGLKETQYF.

V is TRBV6-2 or TRBV6-3 and J is TRBJ2-7; D call uncertain. This CDR3 has 16 residues. Trimming pared 4 bases from V and 3 bases from J, leaving 19 bases between. From germline, CDR1 is MNHEY and CDR2 SVGEGT. CDR3 DNA: TGTGCCAGCAGTTCCCACGGTACCGGACCTTTCTACGAGCAGTACGTC. Encoded protein: CASSSHGTGPFYEQYV.

The V gene is TRBV4-3, the J gene TRBJ1-1; D remains unclear. This CDR3 comprises 14 residues. Trimming cost V 1 base and J 1 base, with 7 bases left between them. Looked up from germline, CDR1 is LGHNA and CDR2 is YSLEER. Here the CDR3 reads CASSQGVGNTEAFF. CDR3 sequence (DNA): TGCGCCAGCAGCCAAGGGGTCGGGAACACTGAAGCTTTCTTT.

Concerning this clonotype itself: A read error is possible here, since a much larger clone lies one base away. The chain combines TRBV15 with TRBJ2-5; D unresolved. V gave up 0 bases and J gave up 5 bases, with 16 bases separating them. Germline CDR1 LNHNV, CDR2 YYDKDF (reference sequence). This CDR3 has 16 amino acids. The DNA of the CDR3 is TGTGCCACCAGCAGAGATACCTTTGAGGTTCACGAGACCCAGTACTTC. Translation: CATSRDTFEVHETQYF.

In this sample, this clonotype turned up a few times. The rearrangement joins TRBV18 to TRBJ1-4; D gene uncertain. CDR1 KGHSH and CDR2 LQKENI come from the germline V gene. CDR3 length: 11 amino acids. V was trimmed by 3 bases and J by 10 bases, leaving 6 bases between them. The DNA of the CDR3 is TGTGCCAGCTCACCCGGATCAAAACTGTTTTTT. Translated: CASSPGSKLFF.

This chain connects TRBV7-2 to TRBJ2-2; 11 bases line up with TRBD2. With V trimmed by 8 bases and J by 0 bases, 2 bases remained unmatched. CDR1 SGHTA and CDR2 FQGNSA come from the germline V gene. There are 15 residues in the CDR3. The DNA of the CDR3 is TGTGCCAGCCTGACTAGCGGGGCGAACACCGGGGAGCTGTTTTTT. It codes for CASLTSGANTGELFF.

This clonotype was detected only a few times. The CDR3 region has the DNA TGTGCCAGCAGCTTAGTCCCGCGAGGCCTCGAAAAACTGTTTTTT. Protein sequence: CASSLVPRGLEKLFF. The gene calls are TRBV11-2 and TRBJ1-4; D remains unclear. Between the trimmed V and J ends, which lost 1 base and 8 bases, there was a span of 14 bases. The CDR3 runs to 15 residues. Germline CDR1 is SGHAT and CDR2 is FQNNGV.

This clonotype was seen more than once but under ten times. This chain joins TRBV10-3 and TRBJ2-5, with D hard to call. V was pared by 0 bases and J by 4 bases, with 9 bases between. The germline CDR1 and CDR2 sequences are ENHRY and SYGVKD. This CDR3 has 14 amino acids. CDR3 loop: CAISESTVRETQYF. CDR3 sequence (DNA): TGTGCCATCAGTGAGTCAACCGTCCGAGAGACCCAGTACTTC.

The rearrangement links TRBV11-2 to TRBJ2-5; 9 bases are a match to TRBD2. This CDR3 contains 15 residues. V shed 5 bases, J shed 5 bases, and the junction held 9 bases outside the gene matches. Germline V gene data show CDR1 as SGHAT and CDR2 as FQNNGV. CDR3 residues: CASSDGGTSWETQYF. The CDR3 DNA sequence: TGTGCCAGCAGCGACGGCGGGACTAGCTGGGAGACCCAGTACTTC.

The rearrangement uses TRBV7-9 and TRBJ2-1, with 11 bases that match TRBD2. J was trimmed by 0 bases and V by 3 bases; bases with no gene match: 4. Germline V gives CDR1 SEHNR, CDR2 FQNEAQ (reference sequence). There are 17 residues in the CDR3. CDR3 nucleotides: TGTGCCAGCAGCTTCGGGACTAGCGGAAGCTCCTACAATGAGCAGTTCTTC. Translated: CASSFGTSGSSYNEQFF.

The chain uses TRBV27 and TRBJ2-7; D call uncertain. Germline lookup yields CDR1 MNHEY and CDR2 SMNVEV (reference sequence). Trimming took off 6 bases at V and 0 bases at J, with 9 bases between the two ends. The CDR3 loop spans 13 amino acids. CDR3 region: CASSEISSYEQYV. The CDR3 DNA reads TGTGCCAGCAGCGAGATAAGCTCCTACGAGCAGTACGTC.

The chain is built from TRBV7-6 and TRBJ2-3; D is possibly TRBD2 (7 bases). Trimming removed 0 bases from V and 1 base from J, with 8 bases in between. Looked up from germline, CDR1 is SGHVS and CDR2 is FNYEAQ. This CDR3 spans 15 amino acids. CDR3 residues: CASSLAGGRTDTQYF. CDR3 sequence (DNA): TGTGCCAGCAGCTTAGCGGGGGGGCGCACAGATACGCAGTATTTT.

This clonotype was seen a few times. This rearrangement joins TRBV11-2 to TRBJ1-2; D might be TRBD1 (5 bases). Trimming pared 5 bases from V and 4 bases from J, leaving 20 bases between. Germline CDR1 and CDR2: SGHAT and FQNNGV. This CDR3 contains 16 residues. CDR3 nucleotides: TGTGCCAGCAGCATCCTACCCGCGGGTGGGGGCTATGGCTACACCTTC. It specifies CASSILPAGGGYGYTF. The full variable domain, its missing parts supplied by reference TRBV11-2 and TRBJ1-2, is EAGVAQSPRYKIIEKRQSVAFWCNPISGHATLYWYQQILGQGPKLLIQFQNNGVVDDSQLPKDRFSAERLKGVDSTLKIQPAKLEDSAVYLCASSILPAGGGYGYTFGSGTRLTVV.

The sample holds a few counts of this clonotype. The gene calls are TRBV3-1 and TRBJ2-5, with TRBD2 identical over 7 bases. The length of the CDR3 is 15 residues. The germline gives CDR1 LGHDT, CDR2 YNNKEL (reference sequence). Trimming took 4 bases from V and 5 from J; bases not matched to a gene: 10. In DNA, the CDR3 is TGTGCCAGCAGCCCACCGCCTAGCGGAAGGGAGACCCAGTACTTC. This gives the protein CASSPPPSGRETQYF.